This T cell receptor (beta chain) was retrieved from a study of patients and donors after allogeneic stem cell transplantation. Trimming pared 2 bases from V and 4 bases from J, leaving 12 bases between. Germline assignment: CDR1 ENHRY and CDR2 SYGVKD. The CDR3 length is 15 residues. This clonotype was recorded many times. TCRdb reprocessed the RT-PCR reads via MiXCR and lists one record per CDR3 protein. The table records about 74,000 distinct CDR3 sequences, more than 20% of them present only once. This receptor was identified in a human donor who was either an allogeneic HSCT recipient or a stem cell or donor lymphocyte infusion donor (not recorded which). It is not recorded whose cells these are; they may come from a transplant donor. The sample consisted of blood, either unsorted or a sorted T cell fraction (not recorded which). This chain links TRBV10-3 with TRBJ1-5, with D possibly matching TRBD1 (6 bases). CDR3 DNA: TGTGCCATCAGTGAGAACAGGGCGAGGAATCAGCCCCAGCATTTT. Residues: CAISENRARNQPQHF.